This note documents a single T cell receptor beta chain sequence. The antigen is unknown. V shed 1 base and J shed 3 bases, with 13 bases lying between them. The CDR3 contains 16 residues. Looked up from germline, CDR1 is SEHNR and CDR2 is FQNEAQ (reference sequence). The repertoire was sequenced with immunoSEQ multiplex PCR; TCRdb's copy has only in-frame clones and lacks some. The table records approximately 190,000 clones, approximately 91% of them present only once. This entry comes from a study of T cell responses to AZD1222 COVID-19 vaccine. Study details: Second-dose groups at about 4 or about 12 weeks were pooled.

Study conclusions and caveats: Per reports, nearly half of all spike-specific TCRs target regions that are unmutated in variants. The number of AZD1222 recipients seropositive at baseline was only five to seven.

Sequencing was performed on peripheral blood, taken on day 0 of AZD1222 vaccination. The sequence derives from an adult in good health. The rearrangement links TRBV7-9 to TRBJ1-5; unclear D gene. The CDR3 region is CASSLGAVSANQPQHF. The CDR3 region has the DNA TGTGCCAGCAGCTTAGGGGCGGTATCGGCCAATCAGCCCCAGCATTTT.